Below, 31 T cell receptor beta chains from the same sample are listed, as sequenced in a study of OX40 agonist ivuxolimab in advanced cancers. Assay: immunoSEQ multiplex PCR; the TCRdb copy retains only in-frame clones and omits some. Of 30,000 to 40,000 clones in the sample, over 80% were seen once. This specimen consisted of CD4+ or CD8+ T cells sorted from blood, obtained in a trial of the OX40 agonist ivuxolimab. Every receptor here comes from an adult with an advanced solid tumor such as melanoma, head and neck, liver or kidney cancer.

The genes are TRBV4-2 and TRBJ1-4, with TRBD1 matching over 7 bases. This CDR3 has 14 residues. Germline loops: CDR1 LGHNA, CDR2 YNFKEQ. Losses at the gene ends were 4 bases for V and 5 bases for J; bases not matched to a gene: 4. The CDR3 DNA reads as TGTGCCAGCAGCCGGGACAGAACGAATGAAAAACTGTTTTTT. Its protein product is CASSRDRTNEKLFF.

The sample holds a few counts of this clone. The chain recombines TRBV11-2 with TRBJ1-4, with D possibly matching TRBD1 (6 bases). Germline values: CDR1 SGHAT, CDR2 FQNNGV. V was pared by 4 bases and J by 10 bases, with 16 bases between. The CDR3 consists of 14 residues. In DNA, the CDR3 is TGTGCCAGCAGCTCGCCCCGCAGGGGTGGAAAACTGTTTTTT. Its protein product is CASSSPRRGGKLFF.

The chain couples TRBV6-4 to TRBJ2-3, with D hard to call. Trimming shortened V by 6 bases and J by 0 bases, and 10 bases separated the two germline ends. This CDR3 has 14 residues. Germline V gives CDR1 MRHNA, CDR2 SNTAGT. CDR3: CASSALASTDTQYF. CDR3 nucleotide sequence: TGTGCCAGCAGCGCCCTGGCTAGCACAGATACGCAGTATTTT.

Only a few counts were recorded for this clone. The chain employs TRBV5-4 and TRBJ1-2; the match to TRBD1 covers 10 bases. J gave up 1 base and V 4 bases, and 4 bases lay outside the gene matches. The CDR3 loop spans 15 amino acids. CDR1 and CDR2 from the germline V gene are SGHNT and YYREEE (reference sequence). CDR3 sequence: CASSPDRGRNYGYTF. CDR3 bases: TGTGCCAGCAGCCCAGACAGGGGGCGTAACTATGGCTACACCTTC.

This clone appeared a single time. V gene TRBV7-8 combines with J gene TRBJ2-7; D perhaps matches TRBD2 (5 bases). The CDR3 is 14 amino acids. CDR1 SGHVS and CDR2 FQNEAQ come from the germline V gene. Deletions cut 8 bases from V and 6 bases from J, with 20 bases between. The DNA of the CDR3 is TGTGCCAGCGGACCGGGCGGGCTAGTCTTCGAGCAGTACTTC. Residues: CASGPGGLVFEQYF.

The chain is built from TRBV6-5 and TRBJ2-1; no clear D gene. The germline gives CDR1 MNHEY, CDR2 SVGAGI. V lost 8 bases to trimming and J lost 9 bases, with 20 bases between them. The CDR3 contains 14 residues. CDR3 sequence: CASRRAPRSGEQFF. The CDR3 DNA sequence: TGTGCCAGCCGCCGAGCCCCAAGGAGTGGTGAGCAGTTCTTC.

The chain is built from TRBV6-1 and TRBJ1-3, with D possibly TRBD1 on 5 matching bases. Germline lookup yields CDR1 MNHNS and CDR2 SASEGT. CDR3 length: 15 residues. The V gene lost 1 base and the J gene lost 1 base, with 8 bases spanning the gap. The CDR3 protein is CASSEVGVSGNTIYF. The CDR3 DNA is TGTGCCAGCAGTGAAGTGGGGGTATCTGGAAACACCATATATTTT.

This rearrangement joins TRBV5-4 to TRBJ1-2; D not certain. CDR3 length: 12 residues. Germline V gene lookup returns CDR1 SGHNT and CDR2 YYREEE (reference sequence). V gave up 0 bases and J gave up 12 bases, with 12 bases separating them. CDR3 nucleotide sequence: TGTGCCAGCAGCTTGGTCGAAGGTCTTGACACCTTC. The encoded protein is CASSLVEGLDTF. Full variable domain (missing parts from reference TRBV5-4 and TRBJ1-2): ETGVTQSPTHLIKTRGQQVTLRCSSQSGHNTVSWYQQALGQGPQFIFQYYREEENGRGNFPPRFSGLQFPNYSSELNVNALELDDSALYLCASSLVEGLDTFGSGTRLTVV.

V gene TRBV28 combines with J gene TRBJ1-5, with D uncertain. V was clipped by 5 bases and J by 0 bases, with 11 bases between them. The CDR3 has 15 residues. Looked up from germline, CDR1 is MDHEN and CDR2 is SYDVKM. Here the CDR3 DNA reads TGTGCCAGCAGTCCGTTCTTATATAGCAATCAGCCCCAGCATTTT. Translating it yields CASSPFLYSNQPQHF.

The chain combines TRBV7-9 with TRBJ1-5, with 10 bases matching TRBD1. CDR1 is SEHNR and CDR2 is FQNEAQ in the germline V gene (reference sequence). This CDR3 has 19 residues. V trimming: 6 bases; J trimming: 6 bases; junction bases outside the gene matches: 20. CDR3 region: CASSSISGTGVPFSQPQHF. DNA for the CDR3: TGTGCCAGCAGTTCCATCTCCGGGACAGGGGTTCCTTTCAGTCAGCCCCAGCATTTT.

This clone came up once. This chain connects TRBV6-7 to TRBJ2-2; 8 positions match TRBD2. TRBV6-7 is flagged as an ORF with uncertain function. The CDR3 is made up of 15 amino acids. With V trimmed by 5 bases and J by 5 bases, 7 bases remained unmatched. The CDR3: CASSPGRARTGELFF. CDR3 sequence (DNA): TGTGCCAGCAGTCCCGGGAGGGCCAGAACCGGGGAGCTGTTTTTT.

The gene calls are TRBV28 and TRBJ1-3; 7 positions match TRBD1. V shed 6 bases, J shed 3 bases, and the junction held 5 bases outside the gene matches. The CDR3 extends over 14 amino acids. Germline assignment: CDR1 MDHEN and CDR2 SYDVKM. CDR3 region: CASRLTGSGNTIYF. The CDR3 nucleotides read TGTGCCAGCAGACTGACAGGGAGTGGAAACACCATATATTTT.

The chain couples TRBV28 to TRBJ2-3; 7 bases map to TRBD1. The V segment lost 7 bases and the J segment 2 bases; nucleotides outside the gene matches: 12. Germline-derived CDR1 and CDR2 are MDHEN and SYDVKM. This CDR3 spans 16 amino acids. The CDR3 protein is CASTSLGQAFTDTQYF. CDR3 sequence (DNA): TGTGCCAGCACCTCCCTCGGACAGGCCTTCACAGATACGCAGTATTTT.

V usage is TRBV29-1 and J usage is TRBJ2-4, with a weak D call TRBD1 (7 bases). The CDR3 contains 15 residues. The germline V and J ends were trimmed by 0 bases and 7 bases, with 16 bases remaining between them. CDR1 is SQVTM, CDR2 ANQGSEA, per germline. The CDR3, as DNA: TGCAGCGTTGAAGAGAAGGCCAGGGGGGCCAACATTCAGTACTTC. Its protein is CSVEEKARGANIQYF.

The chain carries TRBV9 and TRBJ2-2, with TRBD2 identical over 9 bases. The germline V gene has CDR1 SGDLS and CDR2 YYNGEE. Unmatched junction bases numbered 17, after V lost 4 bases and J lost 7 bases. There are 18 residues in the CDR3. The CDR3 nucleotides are TGTGCCAGCAGCCCCCACCGGGGTAGCGGGAGACTGGGCGGGGAGCTGTTTTTT. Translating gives CASSPHRGSGRLGGELFF.

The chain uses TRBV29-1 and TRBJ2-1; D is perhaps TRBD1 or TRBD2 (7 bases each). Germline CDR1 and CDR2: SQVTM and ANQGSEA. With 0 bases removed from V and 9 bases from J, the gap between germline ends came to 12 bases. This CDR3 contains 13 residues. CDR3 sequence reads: CSVEEGGGGEQFF. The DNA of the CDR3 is TGCAGCGTTGAAGAGGGAGGGGGCGGTGAGCAGTTCTTC.

CDR3 protein: CASSQDLEGLSNLNTEAFF. The CDR3 nucleotides are TGTGCCAGCAGCCAAGATCTGGAGGGACTATCCAATTTGAACACTGAAGCTTTCTTT. The genes are TRBV4-2 and TRBJ1-1; the D gene is possibly TRBD1 (5 bases). The germline CDR1 and CDR2 sequences are LGHNA and YNFKEQ. Trimming took 0 bases from V and 0 from J, leaving 20 bases between them. The CDR3 sequence is 19 residues long.

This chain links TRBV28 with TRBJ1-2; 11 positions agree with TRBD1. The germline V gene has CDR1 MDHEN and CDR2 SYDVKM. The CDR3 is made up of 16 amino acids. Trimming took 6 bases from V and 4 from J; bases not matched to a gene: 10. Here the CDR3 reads CASSSLWTGGSYGYTF. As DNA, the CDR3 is TGTGCCAGCAGCTCCTTATGGACAGGGGGCTCCTATGGCTACACCTTC.

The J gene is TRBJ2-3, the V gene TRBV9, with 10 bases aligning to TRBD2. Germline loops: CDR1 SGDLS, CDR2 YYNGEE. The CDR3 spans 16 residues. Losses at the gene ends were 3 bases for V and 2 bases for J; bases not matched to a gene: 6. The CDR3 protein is CASSGTSGGDTDTQYF. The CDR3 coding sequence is TGTGCCAGCAGCGGGACTAGCGGAGGGGACACAGATACGCAGTATTTT.

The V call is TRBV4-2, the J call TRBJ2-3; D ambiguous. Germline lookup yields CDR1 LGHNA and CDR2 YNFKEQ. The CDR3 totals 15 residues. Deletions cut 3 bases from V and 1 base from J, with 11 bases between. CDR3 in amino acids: CASSQALWGTDTQYF. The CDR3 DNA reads TGTGCCAGCAGCCAGGCCCTATGGGGCACAGATACGCAGTATTTT.

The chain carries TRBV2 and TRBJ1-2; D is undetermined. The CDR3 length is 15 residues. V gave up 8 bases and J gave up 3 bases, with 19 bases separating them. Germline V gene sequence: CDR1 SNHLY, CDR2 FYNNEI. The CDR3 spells CASAQARGGDYGYTF. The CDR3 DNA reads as TGTGCCAGCGCCCAAGCGAGAGGTGGCGACTATGGCTACACCTTC.

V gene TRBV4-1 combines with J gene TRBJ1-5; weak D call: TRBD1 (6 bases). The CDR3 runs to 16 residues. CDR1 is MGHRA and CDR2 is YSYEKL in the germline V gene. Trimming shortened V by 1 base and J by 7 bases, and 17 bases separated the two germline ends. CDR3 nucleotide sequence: TGCGCCAGCAGCCAAGGCAGCGGGGGGGCAAAGCAGCCCCAGCATTTT. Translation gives CASSQGSGGAKQPQHF.

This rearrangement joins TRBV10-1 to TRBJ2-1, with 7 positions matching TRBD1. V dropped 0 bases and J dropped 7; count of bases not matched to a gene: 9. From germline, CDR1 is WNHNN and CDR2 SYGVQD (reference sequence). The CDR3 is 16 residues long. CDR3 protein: CASSESISGGANEQFF. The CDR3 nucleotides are TGCGCCAGCAGTGAGTCGATATCAGGGGGAGCGAATGAGCAGTTCTTC.

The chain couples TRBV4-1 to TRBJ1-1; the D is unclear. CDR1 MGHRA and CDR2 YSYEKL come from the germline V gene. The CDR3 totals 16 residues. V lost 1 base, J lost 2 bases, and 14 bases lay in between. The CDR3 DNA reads TGCGCCAGCAGCCAAGTGCCTCTTGGTTTTAACACTGAAGCTTTCTTT. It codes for CASSQVPLGFNTEAFF.

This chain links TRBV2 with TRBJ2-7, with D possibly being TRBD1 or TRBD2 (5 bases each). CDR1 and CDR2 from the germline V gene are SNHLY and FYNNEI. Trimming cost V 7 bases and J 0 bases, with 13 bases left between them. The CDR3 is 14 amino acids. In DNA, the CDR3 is TGTGCCAGCACCAAGGGACGGGGCTCCTACGAGCAGTACTTC. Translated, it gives CASTKGRGSYEQYF.

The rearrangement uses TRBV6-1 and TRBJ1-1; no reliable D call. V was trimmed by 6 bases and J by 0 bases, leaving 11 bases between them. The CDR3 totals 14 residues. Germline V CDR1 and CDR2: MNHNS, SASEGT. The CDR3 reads CASRTSGVNTEAFF. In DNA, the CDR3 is TGTGCCAGCAGGACGAGCGGGGTGAACACTGAAGCTTTCTTT.

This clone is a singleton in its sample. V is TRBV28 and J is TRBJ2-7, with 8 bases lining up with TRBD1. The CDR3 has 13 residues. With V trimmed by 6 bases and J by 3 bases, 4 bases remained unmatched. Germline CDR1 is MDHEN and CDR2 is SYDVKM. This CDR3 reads CASSQGQDYEQYF. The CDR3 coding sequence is TGTGCCAGCAGCCAGGGACAGGACTACGAGCAGTACTTC.

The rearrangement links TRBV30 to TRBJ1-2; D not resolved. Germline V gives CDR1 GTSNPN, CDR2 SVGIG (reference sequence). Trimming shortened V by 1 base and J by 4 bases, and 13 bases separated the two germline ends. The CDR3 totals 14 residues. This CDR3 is CAWSGGVVIYGYTF. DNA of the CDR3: TGTGCCTGGAGTGGGGGAGTAGTCATCTATGGCTACACCTTC. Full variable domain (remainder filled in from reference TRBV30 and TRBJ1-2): SQTIHQWPATLVQPVGSPLSLECTVEGTSNPNLYWYRQAAGRGLQLLFYSVGIGQISSEVPQNLSASRPQDRQFILSSKKLLLSDSGFYLCAWSGGVVIYGYTFGSGTRLTVV.

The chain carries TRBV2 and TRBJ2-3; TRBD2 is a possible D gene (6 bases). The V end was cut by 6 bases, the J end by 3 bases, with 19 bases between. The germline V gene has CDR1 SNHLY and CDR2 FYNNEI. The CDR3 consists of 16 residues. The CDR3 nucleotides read TGTGCCAGCAGAACCATTAGGGGCGGAGGGACAGATACGCAGTATTTT. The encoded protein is CASRTIRGGGTDTQYF.

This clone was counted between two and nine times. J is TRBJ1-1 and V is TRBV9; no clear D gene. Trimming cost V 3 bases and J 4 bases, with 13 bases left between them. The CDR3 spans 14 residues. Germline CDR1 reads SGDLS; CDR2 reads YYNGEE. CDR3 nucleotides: TGTGCCAGCAGCGCCGAGACTCGGGGCACTGAAGCTTTCTTT. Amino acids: CASSAETRGTEAFF.

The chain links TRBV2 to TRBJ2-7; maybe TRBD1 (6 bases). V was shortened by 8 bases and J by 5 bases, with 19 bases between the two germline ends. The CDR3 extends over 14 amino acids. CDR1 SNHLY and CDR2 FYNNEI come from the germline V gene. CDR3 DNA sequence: TGTGCCAGCCAACTCTCTAGGACAGTTCACGAGCAGTACTTC. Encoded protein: CASQLSRTVHEQYF.